This T cell receptor (beta chain) came from a study of blood T cell repertoires in COVID-19. Germline CDR1 is LNHDA and CDR2 is SQIVND (reference sequence). Trimming cost V 3 bases and J 2 bases; bases outside gene matches: 10. There are 17 residues in the CDR3. Sequencing used immunoSEQ multiplex PCR; TCRdb keeps in-frame clones, though not all of them. The sample carries 330,000 or so clones, about 92% recorded once. The receptor comes from a woman under 40 who had recovered from COVID-19. Sequenced: PBMCs or T cells enriched from blood (not recorded which). V is TRBV19 and J is TRBJ2-7; 10 positions agree with TRBD2. The DNA of the CDR3 is TGTGCCAGTAGTATGGGCAGGACTAGCGGCGAACCCTACGAGCAGTACTTC. Protein sequence: CASSMGRTSGEPYEQYF. Complete variable domain (other parts from reference TRBV19 and TRBJ2-7): DGGITQSPKYLFRKEGQNVTLSCEQNLNHDAMYWYRQDPGQGLRLIYYSQIVNDFQKGDIAEGYSVSREKKESFPLTVTSAQKNPTAFYLCASSMGRTSGEPYEQYFGPGTRLTVT.